These T cell receptor beta chains were read from a single sample in a study of PD-1 blockade in classical Hodgkin lymphoma. Here immunoSEQ multiplex PCR was the method, and the copy in TCRdb shows in-frame clones only, minus some. The repertoire holds more than 90,000 clones, with roughly 78% as singletons. The source was peripheral blood mononuclear cells (PBMCs), collected before the fourth cycle of nivolumab. These receptors all come from a human donor with classical Hodgkin lymphoma. CDR3s include the opening cysteine and the closing phenylalanine or tryptophan. A D gene is named only where the DNA matches it firmly. Only some rows state a clone size, as once, few, many or a class for expanded clones.

d_call,clone_size,v_call,j_call,cdr3_aa,cdr3_nt
NA,NA,TRBV4-1,TRBJ1-2,CASSQDLGGNGYTF,TGCGCCAGCAGCCAAGATCTTGGGGGCAATGGCTACACCTTC
NA,NA,TRBV23-1,TRBJ1-5,CASSRENRDNYSNQPQHF,TGCGCCAGCAGTCGCGAGAACCGGGACAATTATAGCAATCAGCCCCAGCATTTT
TRBD1,once,TRBV7-3,TRBJ2-3,CASSFFRGQADTQYF,TGTGCCAGCAGCTTTTTCAGGGGGCAGGCAGATACGCAGTATTTT
NA,few,TRBV2,TRBJ2-5,CASSEETQYF,TGTGCCAGCAGTGAAGAGACCCAGTACTTC
NA,NA,TRBV6-5,TRBJ1-1,CASSRVVNTEAFF,TGTGCCAGCAGTCGAGTAGTGAACACTGAAGCTTTCTTT
NA,NA,TRBV7-2,TRBJ2-7,CASSLKKGYEQYF,TGTGCCAGCAGCTTGAAAAAGGGTTACGAGCAGTACTTC
NA,NA,TRBV18,TRBJ1-2,CASSPTTVGVGYTF,TGTGCCAGCTCACCGACGACAGTGGGGGTGGGCTACACCTTC
TRBD1,NA,TRBV5-1,TRBJ1-4,CASSTHRGGTNEKLFF,TGCGCCAGCAGCACCCACAGGGGAGGAACTAATGAAAAACTGTTTTTT
NA,many,TRBV29-1,TRBJ1-2,CSVGGGGLYGYTF,TGCAGCGTTGGAGGCGGGGGCCTCTATGGCTACACCTTC
TRBD1,NA,TRBV9,TRBJ2-7,CASSVTTGGWNEQYF,TGTGCCAGCAGCGTAACAACAGGGGGCTGGAACGAGCAGTACTTC
TRBD1,NA,TRBV5-1,TRBJ2-3,CASSFEGATDTQYF,TGCGCCAGCAGCTTTGAGGGGGCCACAGATACGCAGTATTTT
NA,NA,TRBV6-6,TRBJ2-3,CASSLQGDTQYF,TGTGCCAGCAGCCTACAGGGAGATACGCAGTATTTT
NA,NA,TRBV12-5,TRBJ1-1,CASGRGAFPTEAFF,TGTGCTAGTGGACGGGGAGCTTTTCCCACTGAAGCTTTCTTT
NA,NA,TRBV6-6,TRBJ2-5,CASNLRREETQYF,TGTGCCAGCAACTTACGCAGGGAAGAGACCCAGTACTTC
NA,NA,TRBV4-3,TRBJ2-7,CASSQEGTSEQYF,TGCGCCAGCAGCCAAGAGGGGACTTCCGAGCAGTACTTC
TRBD1,NA,TRBV18,TRBJ1-2,CASSPPTGQGLSGYTF,TGTGCCAGCTCACCACCGACCGGACAGGGGTTGAGTGGCTACACCTTC
TRBD1,NA,TRBV9,TRBJ2-5,CASSVEGGGETQYF,TGTGCCAGCAGCGTAGAAGGGGGCGGGGAGACCCAGTACTTC
TRBD2,once,TRBV5-1,TRBJ2-1,CASTQGGVGFNEQFF,TGCGCCAGCACCCAGGGAGGGGTAGGGTTCAATGAGCAGTTCTTC
NA,NA,TRBV6-5,TRBJ1-1,CASSYADNTEAFF,TGTGCCAGCAGTTACGCTGATAACACTGAAGCTTTCTTT
NA,NA,TRBV18,TRBJ1-1,CASSPPNRVGTLTEAFF,TGTGCCAGCTCACCACCTAACAGGGTGGGGACCCTCACTGAAGCTTTCTTT
TRBD2,NA,TRBV5-1,TRBJ2-7,CASSLAGSYEQYF,TGCGCCAGCTCCCTAGCGGGGTCATACGAGCAGTACTTC
TRBD1,NA,TRBV11-1,TRBJ2-7,CASSLVGTGVLGEQYF,TGTGCCAGCAGCTTGGTCGGGACAGGGGTACTTGGCGAGCAGTACTTC
NA,NA,TRBV18,TRBJ2-7,CASSPKIDDPRYF,TGTGCCAGCTCACCGAAGATTGATGACCCCCGGTACTTC
TRBD1,NA,TRBV6-5,TRBJ2-1,CASSPPGQGMNEQFF,TGTGCCAGCAGTCCTCCGGGACAGGGGATGAATGAGCAGTTCTTC